The clone carrying this T cell receptor (beta chain) was detected once. These data originate in a study of blood T cell repertoires in COVID-19. Study-level background: Sites across the United States, Italy and Spain contributed samples from acute and convalescent COVID-19. PBMCs, B-cell-depleted T cells, or T cells were the source of the cDNA or gDNA that made up the material.

The CDR3 is made up of 15 amino acids. CDR1 SQVTM and CDR2 ANQGSEA come from the germline V gene. Trimming cost V 1 base and J 0 bases, with 10 bases left between them. Original methodology: Estimated nucleated cell counts came from reference gene primer amplification. The data were produced by immunoSEQ multiplex PCR, yet TCRdb's version contains in-frame clones alone and is incomplete. V and J calls and clone size are as listed in that table; D and trimming were resolved from the DNA. Among 90,000 to 120,000 clones, over 70% were seen once, and the ten largest hold roughly 15%. The sample consisted of peripheral blood. The gene calls are TRBV29-1 and TRBJ2-1; D perhaps matches TRBD1 (5 bases). The sequence derives from a man in his fifties or sixties with acute or convalescent COVID-19. CDR3 region: CSVEVQGLSYNEQFF. For the CDR3, the DNA is TGCAGCGTTGAAGTCCAGGGCCTCTCCTACAATGAGCAGTTCTTC.